The present TCR beta chain was sequenced within a study of blood T cell repertoires in COVID-19 (dated by TCRdb to the early 2020s). Regarding the complete study: Collaborator samples came from the United States, Italy and Spain and covered acute and convalescent phases of COVID-19. The prospective study material was composed of cDNA or gDNA derived from T cells, B-cell-depleted T cells, or PBMCs. Deeply sampled blood TCRbeta repertoires from subjects exposed to, actively infected with, or recovered from COVID-19 were included in the dataset. A freely available public database, intended as a resource for researchers studying the immune response to SARS-CoV-2, is where the repertoires were released. Samples came from the ongoing ImmuneRACE study (first 160 participants) plus 1,254 subjects from 6 global collaborators. Sample metadata almost always included a de-identified subject ID, COVID-19 status, age in years and sex. Where HLA class I and class II types were available, the types were taken from metadata supplied by the sample provider, not from assay-based typing.

Enrolling through a virtual design, the prospective study's participants ranged in age from roughly 18 to 89 years and lived across more than 20 United States geographic areas. To assign participants to cohorts, the prospective study relied on clinical history that participants themselves reported in a screening survey and a study questionnaire. Recovered participants in ImmuneRACE Cohort 3 were defined by two consecutive negative NP/OP PCR tests, clearance by a healthcare professional, or resolution of symptoms. Each participant in the prospective study had whole blood, serum and a nasopharyngeal or oropharyngeal swab collected by mobile phlebotomists. Over a roughly 2-month period, participants in the prospective study had the option of providing additional blood draws and questionnaires. Prospective study blood samples were shipped either frozen or at room temperature before DNA extraction.

As concerns this clone: Its recognized antigen is unknown. One base away there is no much larger clone; base qualities are not given.

V is clipped by 4 bases and J by 4 bases, and the sequence between their germline boundaries is 12 bases long. Including cysteine and phenylalanine, the CDR3 has 13 amino acids. CDR3 DNA only is kept here, 39 bases in frame from base 1. As encoded in the germline V gene, CDR1 is SQVTM while CDR2 is ANQGSEA. Overall study outcomes, separate from this receptor: The amount of clinical and demographic metadata varied by source and participant and was provided uncurated.

TCRbeta CDR3 regions were amplified from genomic DNA by means of the immunoSEQ Assay, a bias-controlled multiplex PCR. Turning to the authors' computational methods: Within the assay, amplification of reference gene primers was used to estimate how many nucleated cells each sample contained. Sequence reads were collapsed and filtered to measure the absolute abundance of every unique TCRbeta CDR3 rearrangement. For each sample, productive Simpson clonality was calculated as the square root of Simpson's diversity index across productive rearrangements. TCRdb took this table from immuneACCESS and kept in-frame rearrangements with V and J called. Such tables lack part of the clones; where checked against another copy, unresolved V genes explain under half of the gap, and the rest is unexplained. V and J calls and clone size follow that table, whereas D and trimming were derived from the DNA. Counted in this sample were about 250,000 clones; under 90% of them appeared once. The ten largest clones add up to about 16% of the sample.

This clonotype was sampled from a man between 18 and 29 years old who had recovered from COVID-19. Rearrangement joined TRBV29-1 to TRBJ2-3; the D gene cannot be named for sure. The sequencing input was PBMCs or T cells enriched from blood (not recorded which). The DNA sequence follows: TGCAGCGTTGGATTCAGTGAGGCAGATACGCAGTATTTT. The encoded protein is CSVGFSEADTQYF.